These T cell receptor beta chains were read from a single sample in a study of CD8 T cells in Susac syndrome. One entry per CDR3 protein results from TCRdb running MiXCR on the immunoSEQ multiplex PCR reads. The repertoire consists of roughly 200,000 distinct CDR3 sequences, with 85% to 95% occurring once and the leading ten covering approximately 0.1%. The sequenced material came from CD4+ T cells from PBMCs. The receptors originated from a human donor in good health. Both conserved end residues are part of each CDR3. A D gene is named only where the DNA matches it firmly. The size field is filled for only some rows; it gives once, few, many or a size class.

v_gene: TRBV30; d_gene: TRBD2; j_gene: TRBJ2-1; abundance: NA; CDR3nt: TGTGCCTGGGGGGCGGGAGAGGGGTACAATGAGCAGTTCTTC; CDR3aa: CAWGAGEGYNEQFF
v_gene: TRBV5-1; d_gene: NA; j_gene: TRBJ2-2; abundance: NA; CDR3nt: TGCGCCAGCAGCTTTGGCGACAGACGGAACACCGGGGAGCTGTTTTTT; CDR3aa: CASSFGDRRNTGELFF
v_gene: TRBV12-3/TRBV12-4; d_gene: NA; j_gene: TRBJ2-2; abundance: NA; CDR3nt: TGTGCCAGCAGCCGTCGACGGGACACCGGGGAGCTGTTTTTT; CDR3aa: CASSRRRDTGELFF
v_gene: TRBV12-3/TRBV12-4; d_gene: NA; j_gene: TRBJ1-5; abundance: NA; CDR3nt: TGTGCCAGCAGTTTGTCGAGGGGCAATCAGCCCCAGCATTTT; CDR3aa: CASSLSRGNQPQHF
v_gene: TRBV7-2; d_gene: TRBD1; j_gene: TRBJ1-5; abundance: NA; CDR3nt: TGTGCCAGCAGCTTAGGGTGGCAGGGGGCGAAAGGGCCCCAGCATTTT; CDR3aa: CASSLGWQGAKGPQHF
v_gene: TRBV20-1; d_gene: TRBD1; j_gene: TRBJ2-7; abundance: once; CDR3nt: TGCAGTGCCCCGGACAGGTCCTCCTACGAGCAGTACTTC; CDR3aa: CSAPDRSSYEQYF
v_gene: TRBV7-2; d_gene: NA; j_gene: TRBJ1-6; abundance: NA; CDR3nt: TGTGCCAGCAGCTTCGCCGAATCCCGGGGGAATTCACCCCTCCACTTT; CDR3aa: CASSFAESRGNSPLHF
v_gene: TRBV29-1; d_gene: NA; j_gene: TRBJ2-3; abundance: once; CDR3nt: TGCAGCGTACTACATGGGGCAGATACGCAGTATTTT; CDR3aa: CSVLHGADTQYF
v_gene: TRBV2; d_gene: NA; j_gene: TRBJ2-5; abundance: NA; CDR3nt: TGTGCCAGCAAAAGGGAGGCAGAGGAGACCCAGTACTTC; CDR3aa: CASKREAEETQYF
v_gene: TRBV6-5; d_gene: TRBD1; j_gene: TRBJ2-1; abundance: NA; CDR3nt: TGTGCCAGCAGTGTGGACAGGGGTATCAATGAGCAGTTCTTC; CDR3aa: CASSVDRGINEQFF
v_gene: TRBV5-1; d_gene: NA; j_gene: TRBJ2-3; abundance: NA; CDR3nt: TGCGCCAGCAGCTACGCTAGCACAGATACGCAGTATTTT; CDR3aa: CASSYASTDTQYF
v_gene: TRBV6-5; d_gene: NA; j_gene: TRBJ1-6; abundance: NA; CDR3nt: TGTGCCAGCAGTTACCGTGGGGGACCACCCCTCCACTTT; CDR3aa: CASSYRGGPPLHF
v_gene: TRBV4-3; d_gene: NA; j_gene: TRBJ2-3; abundance: NA; CDR3nt: TGCGCCAGCAGCCAAGATGGGACGGGGGCCCCAGATACGCAGTATTTT; CDR3aa: CASSQDGTGAPDTQYF
v_gene: TRBV6-2/TRBV6-3; d_gene: NA; j_gene: TRBJ1-4; abundance: NA; CDR3nt: TGTGCCAGCAGGAAGCTCGAAAAACTGTTTTTT; CDR3aa: CASRKLEKLFF
v_gene: TRBV11-3; d_gene: NA; j_gene: TRBJ2-1; abundance: NA; CDR3nt: TGTGCCAGCAGCTCGGGGACGACTCAGGATGAGCAGTTCTTC; CDR3aa: CASSSGTTQDEQFF
v_gene: TRBV7-8; d_gene: NA; j_gene: TRBJ2-7; abundance: NA; CDR3nt: TGTGCCAGCAGCTTGCCTACGGCATACGAGCAGTACTTC; CDR3aa: CASSLPTAYEQYF
v_gene: TRBV29-1; d_gene: TRBD1; j_gene: TRBJ1-1; abundance: few; CDR3nt: TGCAGCGGTGGACAGGGAGGGAACACTGAAGCTTTCTTT; CDR3aa: CSGGQGGNTEAFF
v_gene: TRBV9; d_gene: NA; j_gene: TRBJ2-1; abundance: NA; CDR3nt: TGTGCCAGCAGCTCCGGACAGCCCCTATACAATGAGCAGTTCTTC; CDR3aa: CASSSGQPLYNEQFF
v_gene: TRBV6-5; d_gene: NA; j_gene: TRBJ2-3; abundance: NA; CDR3nt: TGTGCCAGCAGTCCGACAGCGACTAGCACAGATACGCAGTATTTT; CDR3aa: CASSPTATSTDTQYF
v_gene: TRBV29-1; d_gene: NA; j_gene: TRBJ1-2; abundance: NA; CDR3nt: TGCAGCGTCGCCCGGACAAATCTCTATGGCTACACCTTC; CDR3aa: CSVARTNLYGYTF
v_gene: TRBV20-1; d_gene: NA; j_gene: TRBJ2-4; abundance: NA; CDR3nt: TGCAGTGCTAGAGACACGGGGTCTGAGTTGAACATTCAGTACTTC; CDR3aa: CSARDTGSELNIQYF
v_gene: TRBV30; d_gene: NA; j_gene: TRBJ1-2; abundance: NA; CDR3nt: TGTGCCTGGAGTTACGGGACTGCAGATGGCTACACCTTC; CDR3aa: CAWSYGTADGYTF
v_gene: TRBV30; d_gene: NA; j_gene: TRBJ1-3; abundance: NA; CDR3nt: TGTGCCTGGAGTCGGGAAGGGAACACCATATATTTT; CDR3aa: CAWSREGNTIYF
v_gene: TRBV4-3; d_gene: NA; j_gene: TRBJ2-3; abundance: NA; CDR3nt: TGCGCCAGCAGCCAAGAATGGGCCAGGGCCACAGATACGCAGTATTTT; CDR3aa: CASSQEWARATDTQYF
v_gene: TRBV3-1; d_gene: NA; j_gene: TRBJ2-7; abundance: NA; CDR3nt: TGTGCCAGCAGCCCCATGGGGGTCGCCTACGAGCAGTACTTC; CDR3aa: CASSPMGVAYEQYF
v_gene: TRBV12-3/TRBV12-4; d_gene: NA; j_gene: TRBJ1-5; abundance: NA; CDR3nt: TGTGCCAGCAGTCCAGACGGCCCGCCGGCGCCCCAGCATTTT; CDR3aa: CASSPDGPPAPQHF
v_gene: TRBV29-1; d_gene: NA; j_gene: TRBJ1-3; abundance: NA; CDR3nt: TGCAGCGCTGACAAGACAGGAGGTGACACCATATATTTT; CDR3aa: CSADKTGGDTIYF
v_gene: TRBV29-1; d_gene: NA; j_gene: TRBJ2-5; abundance: NA; CDR3nt: TGCAGCGCTACTAGCTCGGTTTCCCAAGAGACCCAGTACTTC; CDR3aa: CSATSSVSQETQYF
v_gene: TRBV15; d_gene: NA; j_gene: TRBJ1-5; abundance: NA; CDR3nt: TGTGCCACCACGTTGACAGCGGATCAGCCCCAGCATTTT; CDR3aa: CATTLTADQPQHF
v_gene: TRBV29-1; d_gene: NA; j_gene: TRBJ2-7; abundance: NA; CDR3nt: TGCAGTGAAAAGGAGACGGAGGGCCACTCCTACGAGCAGTACTTC; CDR3aa: CSEKETEGHSYEQYF
v_gene: TRBV7-7; d_gene: TRBD1; j_gene: TRBJ2-5; abundance: NA; CDR3nt: TGTGCCAGCAGCTTAGTGAAGGGGGCTTGGGAGACCCAGTACTTC; CDR3aa: CASSLVKGAWETQYF
v_gene: TRBV4-3; d_gene: NA; j_gene: TRBJ2-3; abundance: NA; CDR3nt: TGCGCCAGCAGCCACGATGAACCGGGACAACACGTCACAGATACGCAGTATTTT; CDR3aa: CASSHDEPGQHVTDTQYF
v_gene: TRBV29-1; d_gene: NA; j_gene: TRBJ1-3; abundance: NA; CDR3nt: TGCAGCGTTGTGTCAGGGGCACACACCATATATTTT; CDR3aa: CSVVSGAHTIYF